What follows is one T cell receptor beta chain and its context. Its antigen is as yet unknown. The sample is drawn from a study of T-cell reconstitution after alpha-beta-depleted transplantation in children. Findings of the study overall: Where some patients showed high TCRbeta diversity at day 60, it came from recipient T cells and thymic progenitors that had survived.

This sample's TCRbeta library carried unique molecular identifier barcodes. MiXCR was run by TCRdb on the PCR reads, yielding one entry per CDR3 protein. There are about a million distinct CDR3 sequences in the sample; 25% to 30% occur only once, and 28% lies in the top ten. The source material was PBMCs, mostly from graft donor cells, sampled 360 days after TCRalphabeta/CD19-depleted stem cell transplant. The clonotype originates from a boy younger than two who had a stem cell transplant for SCID, so the T cells may come from the graft donor.

The CDR3 is CASSSLGRGNTEAFF. The CDR3, as DNA: TGTGCCAGCAGCTCCTTGGGGCGGGGAAACACTGAAGCTTTCTTT. The chain uses TRBV11-2 and TRBJ1-1; tentative D call: TRBD1 (5 bases). Per the germline V gene, CDR1 is SGHAT and CDR2 is FQNNGV. V lost 4 bases to trimming and J lost 2 bases, with 14 bases between them. The CDR3 extends over 15 amino acids.